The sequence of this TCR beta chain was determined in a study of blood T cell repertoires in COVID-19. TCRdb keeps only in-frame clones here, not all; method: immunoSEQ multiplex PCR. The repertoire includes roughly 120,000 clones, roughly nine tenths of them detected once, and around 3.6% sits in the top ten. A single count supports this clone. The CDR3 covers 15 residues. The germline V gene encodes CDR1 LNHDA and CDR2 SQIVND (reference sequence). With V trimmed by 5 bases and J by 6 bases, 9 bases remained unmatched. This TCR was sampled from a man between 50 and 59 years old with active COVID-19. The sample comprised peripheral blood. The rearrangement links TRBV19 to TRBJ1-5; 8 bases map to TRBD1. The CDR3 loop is CASSPTGERSQPQHF. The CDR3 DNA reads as TGTGCCAGTAGTCCGACAGGGGAGAGGAGTCAGCCCCAGCATTTT.